Listed here are 31 T cell receptor beta chains from one sample, sequenced in a study of cytomegalovirus exposure and HLA in healthy donors. Amplification used 60 Vbeta primers and 13 Jbeta primers. The repertoire was sequenced with immunoSEQ multiplex PCR; TCRdb's copy has only in-frame clones and lacks some. This sample carries 150,000 to 200,000 clones, roughly 85% of them seen once, and the ten largest clones take 6.3%. The sequencing sample was made of PBMCs. These receptors were obtained from a man in his forties or fifties in good health and CMV-seropositive.

V usage is TRBV5-1 and J usage is TRBJ2-5, with 7 bases that match TRBD1. The CDR3 has 14 amino acids. V was clipped by 5 bases and J by 1 base; unmatched bases: 5. Germline-derived CDR1 and CDR2 are SGHRS and YFSETQ. CDR3 amino acids: CASSAGTVQETQYF. The CDR3 coding sequence is TGCGCCAGCAGTGCCGGGACAGTCCAAGAGACCCAGTACTTC.

The V gene is TRBV7-6, the J gene TRBJ2-7; 9 bases map to TRBD2. The germline V gene encodes CDR1 SGHVS and CDR2 FNYEAQ. CDR3 length: 16 residues. V lost 3 bases to trimming and J lost 2 bases; unmatched junction nucleotides: 8. CDR3 bases: TGTGCCAGCAGCTTGGGTAGCGGGAGTATCGCCTACGAGCAGTACTTC. This encodes CASSLGSGSIAYEQYF.

The chain employs TRBV5-6 and TRBJ2-1, with 7 bases fitting TRBD2. The CDR3 runs to 13 residues. J was trimmed by 9 bases and V by 6 bases; bases with no gene match: 9. In germline, CDR1 is SGHDT, CDR2 YYEEEE. DNA of the CDR3: TGTGCCAGCACCCCTCGCGCGGGAGTTGAGCAGTTCTTC. Its protein product is CASTPRAGVEQFF.

J is TRBJ2-1 and V is TRBV11-2, with D perhaps TRBD1 (6 bases). V was cut by 5 bases and J by 0 bases, with 14 bases left in between. The CDR3 is 16 amino acids. Germline values: CDR1 SGHAT, CDR2 FQNNGV. CDR3 residues: CASSTRADSSYNEQFF. For the CDR3, the DNA is TGTGCCAGCAGCACCAGGGCGGACAGCTCCTACAATGAGCAGTTCTTC.

The chain links TRBV28 to TRBJ2-1; 12 bases are a match to TRBD1. This CDR3 is 15 amino acids long. Trimming removed 8 bases from V and 8 bases from J; junction bases left unmatched: 10. CDR1 MDHEN and CDR2 SYDVKM come from the germline V gene. CDR3 in DNA: TGTGCCAGCTCCCCGGGGGGACAGGGGGCATATGAGCAGTTCTTC. Its translation: CASSPGGQGAYEQFF. Looking up the rest from reference TRBV28 and TRBJ2-1 gives the full variable domain: DVKVTQSSRYLVKRTGEKVFLECVQDMDHENMFWYRQDPGLGLRLIYFSYDVKMKEKGDIPEGYSVSREKKERFSLILESASTNQTSMYLCASSPGGQGAYEQFFGPGTRLTVL.

The genes are TRBV5-6 and TRBJ2-7; 7 nucleotides match TRBD2. CDR1 is SGHDT and CDR2 is YYEEEE in the germline V gene. V shed 4 bases, J shed 3 bases, and the junction held 7 bases outside the gene matches. The CDR3 has 14 residues. The chain's CDR3 is CASSPGTKGYEQYF. For the CDR3, the DNA is TGTGCCAGCAGCCCCGGGACTAAAGGCTACGAGCAGTACTTC.

This clone was counted between two and nine times. The gene calls are TRBV9 and TRBJ2-1; weak D call: TRBD2 (5 bases). Looked up from germline, CDR1 is SGDLS and CDR2 is YYNGEE. The CDR3 covers 16 residues. V was cut by 4 bases and J by 5 bases, with 19 bases left in between. Written as DNA, the CDR3 is TGTGCCAGCAGCCCTAGAGGGCCTGGACGGGACAATGAGCAGTTCTTC. It is translated as CASSPRGPGRDNEQFF. Using reference TRBV9 and TRBJ2-1 for the parts outside the CDR3, the full variable domain is DSGVTQTPKHLITATGQRVTLRCSPRSGDLSVYWYQQSLDQGLQFLIQYYNGEERAKGNILERFSAQQFPDLHSELNLSSLELGDSALYFCASSPRGPGRDNEQFFGPGTRLTVL.

This sequence joins TRBV11-2 and TRBJ1-5, with D hard to call. The V end was cut by 2 bases, the J end by 5 bases, with 7 bases between. Germline V lookup: CDR1 SGHAT, CDR2 FQNNGV. This CDR3 has 13 residues. The CDR3 DNA follows: TGTGCCAGCAGCTTAAATACGGATCAGCCCCAGCATTTT. It codes for CASSLNTDQPQHF.

DNA for the CDR3: TGTGCCAGCAGCGACCGAGGCGGGGGTTTTTCACCCCTCCACTTT. Residues: CASSDRGGGFSPLHF. This chain joins TRBV7-3 and TRBJ1-6, with D tentatively TRBD1 (5 bases). The germline V gene encodes CDR1 SGHTA and CDR2 FQGTGA. The CDR3 contains 15 residues. V was trimmed by 5 bases and J by 9 bases, leaving 17 bases between them.

The V gene is TRBV7-8, the J gene TRBJ2-1, with 9 bases fitting TRBD2. CDR3 length: 16 residues. Germline CDR1 reads SGHVS; CDR2 reads FQNEAQ. Trimming cost V 5 bases and J 4 bases; bases outside gene matches: 9. The CDR3 bases are TGTGCCAGCAGCACAACGACTAGCGGATTTTACAATGAGCAGTTCTTC. As protein: CASSTTTSGFYNEQFF.

The gene calls are TRBV28 and TRBJ2-5, with a weak D call TRBD1 (5 bases). Germline lookup yields CDR1 MDHEN and CDR2 SYDVKM. This CDR3 has 16 amino acids. V shed 5 bases and J shed 2 bases, with 18 bases lying between them. The CDR3 nucleotides are TGTGCCAGCAGTCCCCCAGAAGCGCAGGGTCAAGAGACCCAGTACTTC. Its protein product is CASSPPEAQGQETQYF.

This clone was seen a few times. This chain joins TRBV5-1 and TRBJ2-5; 13 bases line up with TRBD2. The ends lost 0 bases at V and 1 base at J; junction bases unmatched: 0. Germline-derived CDR1 and CDR2 are SGHRS and YFSETQ. The CDR3 totals 16 residues. CDR3 in DNA: TGCGCCAGCAGCTTGGGGACTAGCGGGAGCCAAGAGACCCAGTACTTC. Protein: CASSLGTSGSQETQYF.

The chain employs TRBV25-1 and TRBJ2-1; TRBD2 matches at 9 bases. Germline CDR1 is MGHDK and CDR2 is SYGVNS. Unmatched junction bases numbered 13, after V lost 8 bases and J lost 5 bases. CDR3 size: 16 residues. CDR3 region: CASSPVGGRANNEQFF. For the CDR3, the DNA is TGTGCCAGCTCTCCGGTTGGCGGGAGGGCTAACAATGAGCAGTTCTTC.

The rearrangement links TRBV28 to TRBJ2-6, with 8 nucleotides matching TRBD1. V shed 3 bases, J shed 4 bases, and the junction held 8 bases outside the gene matches. The CDR3 sequence is 17 residues long. Germline V gene sequence: CDR1 MDHEN, CDR2 SYDVKM. CDR3 coding DNA: TGTGCCAGCAGTTTTGGCAGGGGGCGCGACGGGGCCAACGTCCTGACTTTC. This translates into CASSFGRGRDGANVLTF.

This chain uses TRBV9 with TRBJ1-4, with D unresolved. Trimming pared 3 bases from V and 3 bases from J, leaving 6 bases between. Per the germline V gene, CDR1 is SGDLS and CDR2 is YYNGEE. This CDR3 has 13 amino acids. CDR3 coding DNA: TGTGCCAGCAGCGGTACGGCTAATGAAAAACTGTTTTTT. Amino acids: CASSGTANEKLFF.

The V and J genes are TRBV25-1 and TRBJ1-2; TRBD1 aligns across 10 bases. The length of the CDR3 is 15 residues. CDR1 and CDR2 (germline): MGHDK, SYGVNS. Trimming cost V 2 bases and J 2 bases; bases outside gene matches: 2. Written as DNA, the CDR3 is TGTGCCAGCAGTGAACCGGGACAGGGGAACTATGGCTACACCTTC. It specifies CASSEPGQGNYGYTF.

This clone was counted a few times. J is TRBJ1-5 and V is TRBV12-5; no firm D call. The CDR3 loop spans 14 amino acids. The V gene's germline CDR1 is LGHNT and CDR2 FRNRAP. The V and J ends lost 3 bases and 0 bases respectively, with 6 bases between them. The CDR3 loop reads CASGLSYSNQPQHF. CDR3 nucleotides: TGTGCTAGTGGTTTAAGCTATAGCAATCAGCCCCAGCATTTT.

This chain uses TRBV5-1 with TRBJ2-2, with D possibly being TRBD2 (5 bases). V was pared by 8 bases and J by 4 bases, with 12 bases between. The length of the CDR3 is 13 residues. Per the germline V gene, CDR1 is SGHRS and CDR2 is YFSETQ. Written as DNA, the CDR3 is TGCGCCAGTCGAAGGGAGTCCACCGGGGAGCTGTTTTTT. Its translation: CASRRESTGELFF.

The chain uses TRBV27 and TRBJ2-3; TRBD1 matches 12 bases. V trimming: 5 bases; J trimming: 4 bases; junction bases outside the gene matches: 4. From germline, CDR1 is MNHEY and CDR2 SMNVEV (reference sequence). This CDR3 is built from 15 residues. DNA for the CDR3: TGTGCCAGCAGTGGGGGGACAGGGGGCGCAGATACGCAGTATTTT. This sequence encodes CASSGGTGGADTQYF.

The chain couples TRBV7-8 to TRBJ2-7; 8 nucleotides agree with TRBD1. Trimming removed 6 bases from V and 6 bases from J; junction bases left unmatched: 4. In germline, CDR1 is SGHVS, CDR2 FQNEAQ. The CDR3 has 12 amino acids. CDR3 residues: CASRDRESEQYF. Here the CDR3 DNA reads TGTGCCAGCAGGGACAGGGAGTCCGAGCAGTACTTC.

The chain employs TRBV5-1 and TRBJ2-2; 10 nucleotides line up with TRBD1. Germline V gives CDR1 SGHRS, CDR2 YFSETQ. Unmatched junction bases numbered 9, after V lost 5 bases and J lost 5 bases. CDR3 length equals 16 residues. CDR3 loop: CASRRPGQGSTGELFF. CDR3 coding DNA: TGCGCCAGCAGAAGACCGGGACAGGGGTCTACCGGGGAGCTGTTTTTT.

Notes on this clone: The identical CDR3 is also encoded by other nucleotide sequences in the sample. The rearrangement links TRBV9 to TRBJ2-6, with TRBD1 identical over 7 bases. After removal of 3 bases from V and 4 bases from J, the junction contained 4 bases not matched to a gene. The CDR3 has 15 residues. Germline V lookup: CDR1 SGDLS, CDR2 YYNGEE. The CDR3 loop is CASSAQGSGANVLTF. The CDR3, as DNA: TGTGCCAGCAGCGCACAGGGGTCAGGGGCCAACGTCCTGACTTTC.

This chain connects TRBV27 to TRBJ2-4; TRBD2 matches at 12 bases. There are 16 residues in the CDR3. With V trimmed by 6 bases and J by 4 bases, 7 bases remained unmatched. Germline V gives CDR1 MNHEY, CDR2 SMNVEV (reference sequence). CDR3 loop: CASRKTGTSGKNIQYF. CDR3 DNA: TGTGCCAGCAGAAAAACCGGGACTAGCGGGAAAAACATTCAGTACTTC.

The V and J genes are TRBV4-1 and TRBJ2-3; D gene ambiguous. Trimming shortened V by 4 bases and J by 1 base, and 21 bases separated the two germline ends. Germline values: CDR1 MGHRA, CDR2 YSYEKL. This CDR3 is built from 18 residues. CDR3 bases: TGCGCCAGCAGCCCCTCCTTCTCTGGCGGCGGTGGCACAGATACGCAGTATTTT. Translation gives CASSPSFSGGGGTDTQYF.

In this sample, this clone turned up once. The chain combines TRBV4-2 with TRBJ1-2; D remains ambiguous. The germline V gene encodes CDR1 LGHNA and CDR2 YNFKEQ. This CDR3 has 16 amino acids. The germline V and J ends were trimmed by 0 bases and 0 bases, with 11 bases remaining between them. The CDR3 nucleotides read TGTGCCAGCAGCCAAGATCCCCGTCCGTCTAACTATGGCTACACCTTC. It yields the protein CASSQDPRPSNYGYTF.

The genes are TRBV7-9 and TRBJ2-1; TRBD2 is a possible D gene (7 bases). Germline V gene data show CDR1 as SEHNR and CDR2 as FQNEAQ (reference sequence). V lost 7 bases and J lost 6, with 19 bases in between. The length of the CDR3 is 15 residues. The CDR3 reads CASTGAAGAPNEQFF. DNA of the CDR3: TGTGCCAGCACCGGCGCGGCGGGGGCTCCCAATGAGCAGTTCTTC.

This clone was detected once. V and J are TRBV5-8 and TRBJ2-2, with D possibly being TRBD2 (5 bases). Germline loops: CDR1 SGHTS, CDR2 YDEGEE. Trimming took off 1 base at V and 7 bases at J, with 11 bases between the two ends. CDR3 length: 14 amino acids. CDR3 coding DNA: TGTGCCAGCAGCTTGCGTCGGGATTACGGGGAGCTGTTTTTT. This gives the protein CASSLRRDYGELFF.

The chain combines TRBV9 with TRBJ1-4; D gene unclear. This CDR3 is built from 14 residues. The germline V gene encodes CDR1 SGDLS and CDR2 YYNGEE. Trimming left V 4 bases short and J 7 bases short, with 14 bases between. The CDR3 nucleotides are TGTGCCAGCAGCATCGGCGTTGAGGTTGAAAAACTGTTTTTT. This sequence encodes CASSIGVEVEKLFF.

The V gene is TRBV19, the J gene TRBJ2-3; the match to TRBD2 covers 9 bases. The CDR3 contains 14 residues. The V gene end was trimmed by 4 bases and the J gene end by 4 bases; junction bases not matched to a gene: 3. Germline-derived CDR1 and CDR2 are LNHDA and SQIVND (reference sequence). CDR3 amino acids: CASSTSGIPDTQYF. In DNA form, the CDR3 reads TGTGCCAGTAGTACTAGCGGGATCCCAGATACGCAGTATTTT.

This chain uses TRBV11-2 with TRBJ1-1; no clear D. With 5 bases removed from V and 1 base from J, the gap between germline ends came to 8 bases. The germline V gene encodes CDR1 SGHAT and CDR2 FQNNGV. This CDR3 contains 13 residues. CDR3 in DNA: TGTGCCAGCAGCCCAAGACAGAACACTGAAGCTTTCTTT. The encoded protein is CASSPRQNTEAFF.

CDR3 amino acids: CATFPLGSRDTEAFF. The CDR3 DNA follows: TGTGCCACCTTCCCTCTAGGATCCAGGGACACTGAAGCTTTCTTT. This chain joins TRBV6-6 and TRBJ1-1; D may be TRBD1 (5 bases). The CDR3 extends over 15 amino acids. The germline V gene has CDR1 MNHNY and CDR2 SVGAGI (reference sequence). V lost 10 bases and J 3 bases, leaving 21 bases between the germline ends.